Listed below are T cell receptor beta chains from one sample, sequenced in a study of low-dose radiotherapy and immunotherapy resistance in tumors. MiXCR was run by TCRdb on the reads, yielding one entry per CDR3 protein. The sample lists tens of thousands of distinct CDR3 sequences, approximately 10% occurring once. This specimen was PBMCs, taken before treatment. The source is a female donor with ovarian cancer. Both conserved end residues are part of each CDR3. D genes are given only for firm matches. Size values are once, few and many counts, or a class for expanded clones, and some rows have none.

abundance	d_gene	v_gene	j_gene	CDR3nt	CDR3aa
few	-	TRBV23-1	TRBJ2-5	TGCGCCAGCAGTCTTGGCTGTTGGGTCCAAGAGACCCAGTACTTC	CASSLGCWVQETQYF
few	-	TRBV18	TRBJ2-5	TGTGCCAGCTCACCGGGGGACGGATCAGAGACCCAGTACTTC	CASSPGDGSETQYF
many	TRBD2	TRBV6-6	TRBJ2-5	TGTGCCACTAACCGGGGGGTCGGTTCGGAAGCAACAATTGGGACCCAGTACTTC	CATNRGVGSEATIGTQYF
many	-	TRBV28	TRBJ1-5	TGTGCCAGCAGTTTATTGGCAGCCGGTCCTCAGCCCCAGCATTTT	CASSLLAAGPQPQHF
many	TRBD1	TRBV27	TRBJ1-3	TGTGCCAGCAGTTTAGGAGGGACAGGGAGAAACACCATATATTTT	CASSLGGTGRNTIYF
-	TRBD2	TRBV2	TRBJ2-4	TGTGCCAGCAGTGTATCTGCGGGGGGAGCCAAAAACATTCAGTACTTC	CASSVSAGGAKNIQYF
few	-	TRBV6-2/TRBV6-3	TRBJ2-1	TGTGCCAGCAGTTCCGGGGGCTTGGGGTACAATGAGCAGTTCTTC	CASSSGGLGYNEQFF
many	-	TRBV5-1	TRBJ2-1	TGCGCCAGCAGCTCATTGGGACCATTCAATGAGCAGTTCTTC	CASSSLGPFNEQFF
many	TRBD1	TRBV7-9	TRBJ1-1	TGTGCCAGCAGCTCCCAACAGGGGGCTAGTGCTTTCTTT	CASSSQQGASAFF
many	-	TRBV27	TRBJ2-3	TGTGCCAGCAGTACTCTACGGGGGGCGGGGACAGATACGCAGTATTTT	CASSTLRGAGTDTQYF
many	TRBD2	TRBV2	TRBJ2-7	TGTGCCAGCAGTGACAGCCCCGGGGGGGCCTACGAGCAGTACTTC	CASSDSPGGAYEQYF
many	-	TRBV7-2	TRBJ2-7	TGTGCCACCGGGGGACGGGCAGCAACCTACGAGCAGTACTTC	CATGGRAATYEQYF
many	-	TRBV24-1	TRBJ2-6	TGTGCCACCTTAGACCCTGGGGCCAACGTCCTGACTTTC	CATLDPGANVLTF
many	-	TRBV29-1	TRBJ1-5	TGCAGCGTTGGGCAGGGCGGGAGTCAGCCCCAGCATTTT	CSVGQGGSQPQHF
few	-	TRBV30	TRBJ2-7	TGTGCCTGGAGAAACAGGGTTTACGAGCAGTACTTC	CAWRNRVYEQYF
many	-	TRBV5-1	TRBJ2-3	TGCGCCAGCAGCTCCAGACAGGGCGGGATCACAGATACGCAGTATTTT	CASSSRQGGITDTQYF
many	TRBD2	TRBV4-2	TRBJ2-7	TGTGCCAGCAGCCAAGCACTAGCGGGGGGCTACGAGCAGTACTTC	CASSQALAGGYEQYF
many	TRBD1	TRBV7-6	TRBJ2-7	TGTGCCAGCAGCTTGCGACAGGGGGTGAACGAGCAGTACTTC	CASSLRQGVNEQYF
many	-	TRBV20-1	TRBJ1-2	TGCAGTGCTAGCCCTAGTGGGGCAGGGATCTATGGCTACACCTTC	CSASPSGAGIYGYTF
many	-	TRBV9	TRBJ2-1	TGTGCCAGCAGCGCTACCCCCTACAATGAGCAGTTCTTC	CASSATPYNEQFF
many	-	TRBV12-3/TRBV12-4	TRBJ2-1	TGTGCCAGCAGCCTACCGGCCCTTGTCAATGAGCAGTTCTTC	CASSLPALVNEQFF
many	-	TRBV9	TRBJ2-1	TGTGCCAGCAGCGTAAACGGCTACAATGAGCAGTTCTTC	CASSVNGYNEQFF
few	TRBD1	TRBV15	TRBJ2-3	TGTGCCACCAGCAGAGGAGCAGGGGGCCCCACAGATACGCAGTATTTT	CATSRGAGGPTDTQYF
many	-	TRBV13	TRBJ2-7	TGTGCCAGCAGTACAGGGGGGGACTACGAGCAGTACTTC	CASSTGGDYEQYF
many	-	TRBV24-1	TRBJ2-1	TGTGCCACCGGGCAGAGCTCCTACAATGAGCAGTTCTTC	CATGQSSYNEQFF
many	-	TRBV29-1	TRBJ2-1	TGCAGCACCCAGGACAGCTACAATGAGCAGTTCTTC	CSTQDSYNEQFF
many	TRBD2	TRBV20-1	TRBJ2-4	TGCAGTGCTAGAGGTTTGGCTAGCGGGAGGGTTTCATTAGCCAAAAACATTCAGTACTTC	CSARGLASGRVSLAKNIQYF
-	-	TRBV19	TRBJ1-1	TGTGCCGGTAGTATCGAGGGGGGGCGGACTGAAGCTTTCTTT	CAGSIEGGRTEAFF
many	-	TRBV7-8	TRBJ1-4	TGTGCCAGCAGCTTAGGACGGGTGGAGGTGGCTCCTGAAAAACTGTTTTTT	CASSLGRVEVAPEKLFF
many	-	TRBV20-1	TRBJ1-1	TGCAGTGCTAGAGATTCTTTGAACACTGAAGCTTTCTTT	CSARDSLNTEAFF
many	TRBD2	TRBV24-1	TRBJ2-1	TGTGCCACCAGTGATAGGGGACTAGCGTCACAGAGCTCCTACAATGAGCAGTTCTTC	CATSDRGLASQSSYNEQFF
many	-	TRBV6-1	TRBJ2-3	TGTGCCAGCAGTTACGGGGGGCCTAGCACAGATACGCAGTATTTT	CASSYGGPSTDTQYF
many	-	TRBV29-1	TRBJ2-3	TGCAGCGTTGAAGCCCCTAGCACAGATACGCAGTATTTT	CSVEAPSTDTQYF
many	TRBD1	TRBV9	TRBJ2-5	TGTGCCAGCAACCTGGGGGGGACAGGGGTAGAGACCCAGTACTTC	CASNLGGTGVETQYF
many	-	TRBV30	TRBJ1-6	TGTGCCTCCACGAGGGGGGCTCTTAATTCACCCCTCCACTTT	CASTRGALNSPLHF
many	TRBD1	TRBV18	TRBJ1-6	TGTGCCAGCTCTCGGACAGGGGGCAATAATTCACCCCTCCACTTT	CASSRTGGNNSPLHF
many	-	TRBV25-1	TRBJ2-7	TGTGCCAGCAGTGATACAGGGTCCTACGAGCAGTACTTC	CASSDTGSYEQYF
-	-	TRBV2	TRBJ2-2	-	CASSEARGSGELFFFFF
many	TRBD1	TRBV6-6	TRBJ1-1	TGTGCCAGCAGCCCGGGACAGGGAGGTAGAGCTTTCTTT	CASSPGQGGRAFF
few	TRBD1	TRBV20-1	TRBJ1-1	TGCAGTGCTATCCCGGGGACAGGGATCACTGAAGCTTTCTTT	CSAIPGTGITEAFF